Included here is one T cell receptor (beta chain) sequence, with context. This sample was taken from a study of cytomegalovirus exposure and HLA in healthy donors. CDR1 and CDR2 (germline): SNHLY, FYNNEI. The V gene lost 3 bases and the J gene lost 7 bases, with 21 bases spanning the gap. This CDR3 comprises 16 residues. Use of 60 Vbeta and 13 Jbeta primers characterized the PCR. Sequencing used immunoSEQ multiplex PCR; TCRdb keeps in-frame clones, though not all of them. The data show roughly 50,000 clones, with about 77% seen just once and about 7% held by the top ten. V usage is TRBV2 and J usage is TRBJ2-5, with a possible D match to TRBD2 (6 bases). This TCR derives from a man in his thirties or forties in good health and CMV-seropositive. The material sequenced was PBMCs. The DNA for the CDR3 is TGTGCCAGCAGTGACCCCATCGTGTTAGCGGTTTTGACCCAGTACTTC. Its translation is CASSDPIVLAVLTQYF.